The 8 T cell receptor beta chains in this list originate from one sample, sequenced in a study of blood T cell repertoires in COVID-19. Sequencing was performed with immunoSEQ multiplex PCR; in TCRdb, only in-frame clones are kept and a portion is missing. The repertoire holds about 26,000 clones, 90% seen once, with about 11% in the top ten. Sequenced: peripheral blood. The receptors derive from a man between 65 and 85 years old with acute or convalescent COVID-19.

This chain joins TRBV19 and TRBJ2-5; 14 bases line up with TRBD2. Per the germline V gene, CDR1 is LNHDA and CDR2 is SQIVND (reference sequence). With 4 bases clipped from V and 2 bases from J, the junction kept 3 bases outside the gene matches. This CDR3 is built from 16 residues. The CDR3 DNA reads TGTGCCAGTAGTACGAGACTAGCGGGAGGGCAAGAGACCCAGTACTTC. Its translation is CASSTRLAGGQETQYF.

This clone was detected only once. The V gene is TRBV7-2, the J gene TRBJ1-2; 10 nucleotides align to TRBD1. CDR3 length: 15 amino acids. Losses at the gene ends were 5 bases for V and 5 bases for J; bases not matched to a gene: 8. CDR1 and CDR2 (germline): SGHTA, FQGNSA. The DNA for the CDR3 is TGTGCCAGCAGCACCCGGGACAGGGGAGGGTATGGCTACACCTTC. Translating gives CASSTRDRGGYGYTF. Full variable domain (outside the CDR3, taken from reference TRBV7-2 and TRBJ1-2): GAGVSQSPSNKVTEKGKDVELRCDPISGHTALYWYRQSLGQGLEFLIYFQGNSAPDKSGLPSDRFSAERTGGSVSTLTIQRTQQEDSAVYLCASSTRDRGGYGYTFGSGTRLTVV.

For this clone: An end of the junction does not agree with germline; a read error may underlie this. The chain has TRBV5-5 and TRBJ2-5, with D possibly being TRBD2 (6 bases). CDR3 length equals 13 residues. Looked up from germline, CDR1 is SGHKS and CDR2 is YYEKEE (reference sequence). The CDR3 sequence: CASSPVSRDGGNF. CDR3 coding DNA: TGTGCCAGCAGCCCGGTTTCTCGGGACGGGGGAAACTTC.

V gene TRBV11-2 combines with J gene TRBJ1-6; possibly TRBD1 for D (5 bases). The CDR3 has 17 amino acids. The ends were cut back, 4 bases at V and 0 bases at J, with 13 bases in the middle. Germline CDR1 is SGHAT and CDR2 is FQNNGV. The CDR3 protein is CASSSRWGSSYNSPLHF. The CDR3 DNA follows: TGTGCCAGCAGCTCTCGTTGGGGCAGCTCCTATAATTCACCCCTCCACTTT.

The chain combines TRBV29-1 with TRBJ2-5; 10 bases are a match to TRBD2. Per the germline V gene, CDR1 is SQVTM and CDR2 is ANQGSEA. After removal of 4 bases from V and 3 bases from J, the junction contained 2 bases not matched to a gene. The length of the CDR3 is 13 residues. The CDR3 DNA sequence: TGCAGCGTTGGGACTAGCGGAAAAGAGACCCAGTACTTC. Translated: CSVGTSGKETQYF.

The chain carries TRBV5-1 and TRBJ1-1; TRBD1 might be the D (5 bases). There are 15 residues in the CDR3. Germline CDR1 SGHRS, CDR2 YFSETQ. The germline V and J ends were trimmed by 6 bases and 6 bases, with 21 bases remaining between them. For the CDR3, the DNA is TGCGCCAGCACCGAACCGGGACTCCGATTCGCTGAAGCTTTCTTT. This gives the protein CASTEPGLRFAEAFF.

The V and J genes are TRBV27 and TRBJ2-5; possible D gene TRBD1, 5 bases. The CDR3 sequence is 13 residues long. V lost 4 bases, J lost 0 bases, and 6 bases lay in between. Germline V lookup: CDR1 MNHEY, CDR2 SMNVEV (reference sequence). This chain's CDR3 is CASSSGYQETQYF. The CDR3 DNA sequence: TGTGCCAGCAGTTCAGGGTACCAAGAGACCCAGTACTTC.

V is TRBV3-1 (or the pseudogene TRBV3-2) and J is TRBJ1-1; D is unresolved. The CDR3 spans 14 residues. V gave up 5 bases and J gave up 2 bases, with 12 bases separating them. Germline V gives CDR1 LGHDT, CDR2 YNNKEL (reference sequence). The CDR3 DNA follows: TGTGCCAGCAGCTTATCGGGGAGAAACACTGAAGCTTTCTTT. Its translation: CASSLSGRNTEAFF.